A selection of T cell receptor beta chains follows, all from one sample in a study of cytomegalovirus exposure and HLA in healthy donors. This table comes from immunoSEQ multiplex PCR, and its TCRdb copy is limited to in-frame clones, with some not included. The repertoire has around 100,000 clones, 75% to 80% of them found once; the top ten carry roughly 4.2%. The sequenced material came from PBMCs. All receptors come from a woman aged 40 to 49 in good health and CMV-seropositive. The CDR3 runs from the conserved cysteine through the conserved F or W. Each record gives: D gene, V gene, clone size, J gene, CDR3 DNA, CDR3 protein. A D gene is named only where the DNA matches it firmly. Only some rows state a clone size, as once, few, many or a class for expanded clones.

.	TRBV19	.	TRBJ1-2	TGTGCCAGTAATGCCAGGGGCTATGGCTACACCTTC	CASNARGYGYTF
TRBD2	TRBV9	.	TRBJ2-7	TGTGCCAGCAGCGTAGGACTAGCGGGCTTACCCTACGAGCAGTACTTC	CASSVGLAGLPYEQYF
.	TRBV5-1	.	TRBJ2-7	TGCGCCAGCAGCTCGGGCGGGGTCCCTTCCGACTACGAGCAGTACTTC	CASSSGGVPSDYEQYF
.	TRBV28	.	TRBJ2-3	TGTGCCAGCAGTTTAATACGGGAAGCAGATACGCAGTATTTT	CASSLIREADTQYF
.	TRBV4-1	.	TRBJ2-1	TGCGCCGGCCCGGCGGCAATAGAGCAGTTCTTC	CAGPAAIEQFF
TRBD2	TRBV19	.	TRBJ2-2	TGTGCCAGTAGTTCGGGACTAGCGGGAGTCGGGGAGCTGTTTTTT	CASSSGLAGVGELFF
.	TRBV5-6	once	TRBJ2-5	TGTGCCAGCAGCTTTAGCGCTTCCCAAGAGACCCAGTACTTC	CASSFSASQETQYF
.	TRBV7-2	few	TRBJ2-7	TGTGCCAGCAGCTACCTGGGGGCAAACTACGAGCAGTACTTC	CASSYLGANYEQYF
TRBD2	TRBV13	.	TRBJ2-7	TGTGCCAGCAGCCCCTTAAGGGCTAGCGGCAGCTACGAGCAGTACTTC	CASSPLRASGSYEQYF
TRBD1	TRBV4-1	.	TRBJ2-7	TGCGCCAGCAGCCAAGAGAGGACAGGCAGTGAGCAGTACTTC	CASSQERTGSEQYF
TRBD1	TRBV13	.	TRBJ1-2	TGTGCCAGCAGCCAAGGGACAGGGAACTATGGCTACACCTTC	CASSQGTGNYGYTF
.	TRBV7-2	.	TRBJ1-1	TGTGCCAGCAGCTCCCGACTAGGCACTGAAGCTTTCTTT	CASSSRLGTEAFF
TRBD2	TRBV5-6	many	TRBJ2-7	TGTGCCAGCAGCTTCCCGGGACTAGCCTACGAGCAGTACTTC	CASSFPGLAYEQYF
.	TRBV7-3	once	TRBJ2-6	TGTGCCAGCAGGGCGGCGGGGGCCAACGTCCTGACTTTC	CASRAAGANVLTF
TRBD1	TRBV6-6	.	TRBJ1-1	TGTGCCAGCAGGCGACAGGGTGATGCTTTCTTT	CASRRQGDAFF
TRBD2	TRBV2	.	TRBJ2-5	TGTGCCAGCAGTCCATCGACTAGCGGTCAAGAGACCCAGTACTTC	CASSPSTSGQETQYF
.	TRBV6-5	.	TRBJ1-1	TGTGCCAGCAGCAAACGCGGGTCTGAAGCTTTCTTT	CASSKRGSEAFF
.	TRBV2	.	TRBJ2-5	TGTGCCAGTCAACCCGTCGGGGGGCGTCAAGAGACCCAGTACTTC	CASQPVGGRQETQYF
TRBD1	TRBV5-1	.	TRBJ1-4	TGCGCCAGCAGCACAGGGGGAACTAATGAAAAACTGTTTTTT	CASSTGGTNEKLFF
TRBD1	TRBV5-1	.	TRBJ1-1	TGCGCCAGCAGCTTGGGGGGACAGCTTCCAGGGCGTGCTTTCTTT	CASSLGGQLPGRAFF
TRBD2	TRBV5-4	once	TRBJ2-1	TGTGCCAGCAGCTTCCGGACTAGCGGTAACAATGAGCAGTTCTTC	CASSFRTSGNNEQFF
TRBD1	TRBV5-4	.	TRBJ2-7	TGTGCCAGCAGCCCGGACAGGGGGCCCTACGAGCAGTACTTC	CASSPDRGPYEQYF
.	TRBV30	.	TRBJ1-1	TGTGCGGGACTGATTAACATTGAAGCTTTCTTT	CAGLINIEAFF
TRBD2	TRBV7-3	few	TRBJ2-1	TGTGCCAGCAGCTTAGGGCTAGCGGGAGATTATGAGCAGTTCTTC	CASSLGLAGDYEQFF
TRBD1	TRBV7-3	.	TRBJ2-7	TGTGCCAGCAGTCCGGCCGGGACAGGGAACGGGGTCGAGCAGTACTTC	CASSPAGTGNGVEQYF
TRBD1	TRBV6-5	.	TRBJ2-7	TGTGCCAGTTCCCCGGGACAGGGCTATAACGAGCAGTACTTC	CASSPGQGYNEQYF
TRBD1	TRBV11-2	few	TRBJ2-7	TGTGCCAGCAGCTCCCGGGACAGGGTCTACGAGCAGTACTTC	CASSSRDRVYEQYF
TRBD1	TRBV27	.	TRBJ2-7	TGTGCCAGCAGTAGAACCGGGACAGGGGGCTACGAGCAGTACTTC	CASSRTGTGGYEQYF
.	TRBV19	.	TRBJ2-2	TGTGCCAGTAGTATTCACGATTTGCGAAACACCGGGGAGCTGTTTTTT	CASSIHDLRNTGELFF
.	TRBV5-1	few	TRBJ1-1	TGCGCCAGCAGCTTAGCCAGGGGCAGATACGACACTGAAGCTTTCTTT	CASSLARGRYDTEAFF
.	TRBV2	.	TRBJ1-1	TGTGCCAGCAGTGATTACAGGCCGGGGGCTGAAGCTTTCTTT	CASSDYRPGAEAFF
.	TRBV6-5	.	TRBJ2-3	TGTGCCAGCAGGCCTCTAGCATCCGATACGCAGTATTTT	CASRPLASDTQYF
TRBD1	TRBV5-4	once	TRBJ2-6	TGTGCCAGCAGCGGGACAGGGGGCTATGGGGCCAACGTCCTGACTTTC	CASSGTGGYGANVLTF
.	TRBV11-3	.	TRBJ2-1	TGTGCCAGCAGCTTAACGTCGAGAGCAGGGATAACGAATGAGCAGTTCTTC	CASSLTSRAGITNEQFF
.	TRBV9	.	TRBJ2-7	TGTGCCAGCAGCGTAGAAGGCGGCCACAAGCAGTACTTC	CASSVEGGHKQYF
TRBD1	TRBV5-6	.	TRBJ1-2	TGTGCCACCGTCGGGACAGGGTATGGCTACACCTTC	CATVGTGYGYTF
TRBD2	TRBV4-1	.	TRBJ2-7	TGCGCCAGCAGGCCTAGCGGGAGCTCCTACGAGCAGTACTTC	CASRPSGSSYEQYF
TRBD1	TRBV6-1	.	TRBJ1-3	TGTGCCAGCAGTGTTGGGGACCGGGACAGTGGAAACACCATATATTTT	CASSVGDRDSGNTIYF
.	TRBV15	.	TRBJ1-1	TGTGCCACCACCAAAGGGGGTGACACTGAAGCTTTCTTT	CATTKGGDTEAFF
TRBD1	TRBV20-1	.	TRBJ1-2	TGCAGTGCTAGAGGCAGGGACAGGGTCACCTTC	CSARGRDRVTF
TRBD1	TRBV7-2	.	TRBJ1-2	TGTGCCAGCAGCTTAGCGGGGACAGCATATGGCTACACCTTC	CASSLAGTAYGYTF
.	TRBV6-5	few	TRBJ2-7	TGTGCCAGCAGTTACTCCGGGAGCCCTCGAGAGCAGTACTTC	CASSYSGSPREQYF
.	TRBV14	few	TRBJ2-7	TGTGCCAGCAGCCAGACATCTTACTACGAGCAGTACTTC	CASSQTSYYEQYF
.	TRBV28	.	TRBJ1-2	TGTGCCAGCACCCAGGACAGAGGTTTTGGCTACACCTTC	CASTQDRGFGYTF
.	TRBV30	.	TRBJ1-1	TGTGCCTGGAGTGCGGTTGTGAACACTGAAGCTTTCTTT	CAWSAVVNTEAFF
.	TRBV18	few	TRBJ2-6	TGTGCCAGCTCAGACATTCCAGGGGCCAACGTCCTGACTTTC	CASSDIPGANVLTF
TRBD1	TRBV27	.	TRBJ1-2	TGTGCCAGCAGCCCGAGGACAGGGGGCGGTCCGTATGGCTACACCTTC	CASSPRTGGGPYGYTF
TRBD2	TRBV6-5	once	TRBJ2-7	TGTGCCAGCAGTTCTCCCGGAAGCGGGAGTTACGAGCAGTACTTC	CASSSPGSGSYEQYF
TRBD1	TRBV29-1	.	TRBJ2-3	TGCAGCGTTGTCACGCAACAGGGGGCTGGCACAGTTACGCAGTATTTT	CSVVTQQGAGTVTQYF